Below, 25 T cell receptor beta chains from the same sample are listed, as sequenced in a study of CD8+ T cells in alopecia areata. The treatment here: oral pan-JAK inhibitor, 5-10 mg twice daily. Extracted RNA was reverse transcribed, and the resulting cDNA served as sequencing template. Here immunoSEQ multiplex PCR was the method, and the copy in TCRdb shows in-frame clones only, minus some. The repertoire holds around 100,000 clones, around three fifths seen once, with approximately 3.6% in the top ten. The sample was CD4+ T cells sorted from blood, taken at week 24, from a patient treated with tofacitinib. These receptors were collected from a human donor with alopecia areata.

In its sample, this clone was seen a few times. The chain employs TRBV27 and TRBJ2-7; unclear D gene. Trimming pared 3 bases from V and 3 bases from J, leaving 12 bases between. CDR3 length equals 14 residues. Germline V gives CDR1 MNHEY, CDR2 SMNVEV (reference sequence). The CDR3 nucleotides read TGTGCCAGCAGTTTGTCACCCAGGAACTACGAGCAGTACTTC. Encoded protein: CASSLSPRNYEQYF.

The rearrangement links TRBV9 to TRBJ2-5, with a possible D match to TRBD1 (5 bases). Germline V gene sequence: CDR1 SGDLS, CDR2 YYNGEE. CDR3 length: 13 residues. Trimming stripped 4 bases from V and 5 bases from J, with 12 bases between. The CDR3 region is CASSTQDGETQYF. CDR3 nucleotides: TGTGCCAGCAGCACACAGGACGGCGAGACCCAGTACTTC.

The chain links TRBV5-1 to TRBJ2-5; D call uncertain. The CDR3 extends over 14 amino acids. In germline, CDR1 is SGHRS, CDR2 YFSETQ. Trimming took 0 bases from V and 5 from J, leaving 11 bases between them. The DNA of the CDR3 is TGCGCCAGCAGCTTGGAGGGTCTCGGGGAGACCCAGTACTTC. It yields the protein CASSLEGLGETQYF. Full variable domain (rest looked up from reference TRBV5-1 and TRBJ2-5): KAGVTQTPRYLIKTRGQQVTLSCSPISGHRSVSWYQQTPGQGLQFLFEYFSETQRNKGNFPGRFSGRQFSNSRSEMNVSTLELGDSALYLCASSLEGLGETQYFGPGTRLLVL.

This chain links TRBV15 with TRBJ2-7, with TRBD2 identical over 7 bases. Germline V gene data show CDR1 as LNHNV and CDR2 as YYDKDF (reference sequence). CDR3 length: 14 residues. Trimming cost V 0 bases and J 3 bases; bases outside gene matches: 2. The CDR3 coding sequence is TGTGCCACCAGCAGAGATGCGGGGGTCTACGAGCAGTACTTC. This gives the protein CATSRDAGVYEQYF.

V gene TRBV11-1 combines with J gene TRBJ2-7; D may correspond to TRBD1 or TRBD2 (5 bases each). Germline values: CDR1 SGHAT, CDR2 FQDESV (reference sequence). The CDR3 covers 15 residues. V was trimmed by 7 bases and J by 3 bases, leaving 19 bases between them. The CDR3 spells CASTRYPEGYYEQYF. In DNA form, the CDR3 reads TGTGCCAGCACCCGGTATCCCGAGGGGTACTACGAGCAGTACTTC.

The rearrangement joins TRBV5-6 to TRBJ1-1, with D unclear. V was shortened by 0 bases and J by 2 bases, with 5 bases between the two germline ends. CDR1 and CDR2 (germline): SGHDT, YYEEEE. The CDR3 contains 13 residues. DNA of the CDR3: TGTGCCAGCAGCTTGGAACAAAACACTGAAGCTTTCTTT. This sequence encodes CASSLEQNTEAFF.

This chain connects TRBV29-1 to TRBJ2-5; D may correspond to TRBD1 or TRBD2 (6 bases each). V was pared by 4 bases and J by 5 bases, with 17 bases between. CDR3 size: 14 residues. Germline assignment: CDR1 SQVTM and CDR2 ANQGSEA. The CDR3 region has the DNA TGCAGCGTTGGGCCGGGGGCCGTCCGGGAGACCCAGTACTTC. It codes for CSVGPGAVRETQYF.

The chain is built from TRBV23-1 and TRBJ2-7; unclear D gene. TRBV23-1 is reported as an ORF; its role is uncertain. Trimming took 7 bases from V and 0 from J, leaving 10 bases between them. The CDR3 runs 13 residues. Written as DNA, the CDR3 is TGCGCCAGCATTTCGACCCTCTCCTACGAGCAGTACTTC. It encodes CASISTLSYEQYF.

The chain recombines TRBV5-1 with TRBJ1-3; maybe TRBD1 (6 bases). The CDR3 is 14 residues long. V was clipped by 4 bases and J by 4 bases, with 12 bases between them. Germline V gene sequence: CDR1 SGHRS, CDR2 YFSETQ. CDR3 nucleotide sequence: TGCGCCAGCAGCCTCGGGGGCGTCGGAAACACCATATATTTT. This encodes CASSLGGVGNTIYF. The entire variable domain, with the rest obtained from reference TRBV5-1 and TRBJ1-3, is as follows: KAGVTQTPRYLIKTRGQQVTLSCSPISGHRSVSWYQQTPGQGLQFLFEYFSETQRNKGNFPGRFSGRQFSNSRSEMNVSTLELGDSALYLCASSLGGVGNTIYFGEGSWLTVV.

The CDR3 loop is CAWSPGYGYTF. CDR3 DNA sequence: TGTGCCTGGAGTCCTGGGTACGGCTACACCTTC. This chain uses TRBV30 with TRBJ1-2, with D hard to call. The V and J ends lost 2 bases and 8 bases respectively, with 9 bases between them. CDR3 length equals 11 residues. Germline V gene lookup returns CDR1 GTSNPN and CDR2 SVGIG (reference sequence).

This chain joins TRBV7-2 and TRBJ1-6, with TRBD1 identical over 7 bases. The V gene end was trimmed by 7 bases and the J gene end by 8 bases; junction bases not matched to a gene: 17. The CDR3 length is 17 residues. Germline V lookup: CDR1 SGHTA, CDR2 FQGNSA. As DNA, the CDR3 is TGTGCCAGCACCAGAGGCCCGGGGGGGCAGGGGGATTCACCCCTCCACTTT. Protein: CASTRGPGGQGDSPLHF.

The chain couples TRBV29-1 to TRBJ2-4; 7 bases fit TRBD2. The V gene end was trimmed by 4 bases and the J gene end by 1 base; junction bases not matched to a gene: 4. The V gene's germline CDR1 is SQVTM and CDR2 ANQGSEA. CDR3 length: 14 amino acids. The CDR3 bases are TGCAGCGTTGTAGAGGGAGGGGCCAAAAACATTCAGTACTTC. This codes for CSVVEGGAKNIQYF. Full variable domain (remainder filled in from reference TRBV29-1 and TRBJ2-4): SAVISQKPSRDICQRGTSLTIQCQVDSQVTMMFWYRQQPGQSLTLIATANQGSEATYESGFVIDKFPISRPNLTFSTLTVSNMSPEDSSIYLCSVVEGGAKNIQYFGAGTRLSVL.

The chain carries TRBV23-1 and TRBJ2-7, with D maybe TRBD2 (6 bases). TRBV23-1 is annotated as an ORF whose role is uncertain. The V end lost 2 bases, the J end lost 5 bases, and 16 bases lay between the germline ends. The CDR3 is 15 residues long. As DNA, the CDR3 is TGCGCCAGCAGTCAAGCGTTAGGCCCGGGAGACGAGCAGTACTTC. This codes for CASSQALGPGDEQYF.

V gene TRBV6-1 combines with J gene TRBJ2-3, with TRBD2 matching 7 bases. Germline V gene lookup returns CDR1 MNHNS and CDR2 SASEGT. With 2 bases clipped from V and 0 bases from J, the junction kept 5 bases outside the gene matches. The CDR3 runs to 16 residues. In nucleotides, the CDR3 is TGTGCCAGCAGTGAATTCGGCGGGGGTAGCACAGATACGCAGTATTTT. Its protein product is CASSEFGGGSTDTQYF.

J is TRBJ2-5 and V is TRBV5-6, with 8 bases identical to TRBD1. The V gene's germline CDR1 is SGHDT and CDR2 YYEEEE. The length of the CDR3 is 14 residues. Trimming at V came to 4 bases and at J to 4 bases, leaving 6 bases not matched to a gene. The CDR3 nucleotides are TGTGCCAGCAGCAGAGGACAGGGTCGAGAGACCCAGTACTTC. Translation: CASSRGQGRETQYF.

This clone was observed a single time. V usage is TRBV10-3 and J usage is TRBJ2-5; D might be TRBD1 (8 bases). CDR1 ENHRY and CDR2 SYGVKD come from the germline V gene. Trimming left V 6 bases short and J 1 base short, with 12 bases between. CDR3 length equals 14 residues. For the CDR3, the DNA is TGTGCCATCAGGACAGGGGAGGGCCAAGAGACCCAGTACTTC. Amino acid sequence: CAIRTGEGQETQYF.

The chain uses TRBV6-5 and TRBJ1-6; tentative D call: TRBD1 (6 bases). The germline V gene has CDR1 MNHEY and CDR2 SVGAGI. The V and J ends lost 2 bases and 7 bases respectively, with 9 bases between them. The CDR3 runs 14 residues. DNA of the CDR3: TGTGCCAGCAGTTACGAGGGGGTCAATTCACCCCTCCACTTT. It is translated as CASSYEGVNSPLHF.

This clone was detected a few times. The chain has TRBV29-1 and TRBJ2-5; no definite D call. Germline V gives CDR1 SQVTM, CDR2 ANQGSEA. The ends were cut back, 4 bases at V and 2 bases at J, with 17 bases in the middle. The CDR3 consists of 15 residues. CDR3 sequence: CSVGQLGTRQETQYF. In DNA form, the CDR3 reads TGCAGCGTTGGGCAGCTGGGAACCCGTCAAGAGACCCAGTACTTC.

V and J are TRBV7-9 and TRBJ2-2, with D maybe TRBD1 (6 bases). The germline V gene encodes CDR1 SEHNR and CDR2 FQNEAQ (reference sequence). This CDR3 is 16 amino acids long. Trimming pared 4 bases from V and 2 bases from J, leaving 14 bases between. The CDR3 region has the DNA TGTGCCAGCAGCTCCCACAGGGACCTCAACACCGGGGAGCTGTTTTTT. This encodes CASSSHRDLNTGELFF.

The J gene is TRBJ2-5, the V gene TRBV5-1, with D tentatively TRBD1 (6 bases). In germline, CDR1 is SGHRS, CDR2 YFSETQ. V gave up 3 bases and J gave up 4 bases, with 10 bases separating them. The CDR3 spans 13 residues. CDR3 in amino acids: CASSYGTSETQYF. Here the CDR3 DNA reads TGCGCCAGCAGCTACGGGACATCAGAGACCCAGTACTTC.

This chain connects TRBV5-1 to TRBJ2-7, with 8 bases that match TRBD1. CDR1 and CDR2 from the germline V gene are SGHRS and YFSETQ. This CDR3 contains 17 residues. V trimming: 0 bases; J trimming: 0 bases; junction bases outside the gene matches: 8. As DNA, the CDR3 is TGCGCCAGCAGCTTGGCCCCAGGGGGCGTTAGCTCCTACGAGCAGTACTTC. This codes for CASSLAPGGVSSYEQYF.

The J gene is TRBJ1-4, the V gene TRBV30; D gene uncertain. There are 14 residues in the CDR3. Germline CDR1 is GTSNPN and CDR2 is SVGIG (reference sequence). The V end was cut by 4 bases, the J end by 0 bases, with 9 bases between. This CDR3 is CAWKTVATNEKLFF. Written as DNA, the CDR3 is TGTGCCTGGAAAACGGTTGCAACTAATGAAAAACTGTTTTTT.

This chain links TRBV29-1 with TRBJ1-3; 10 nucleotides line up with TRBD1. This CDR3 comprises 16 residues. Looked up from germline, CDR1 is SQVTM and CDR2 is ANQGSEA. V lost 3 bases and J lost 0; bases outside the gene matches: 5. The chain's CDR3 is CSVDDRGRSSGNTIYF. In DNA form, the CDR3 reads TGCAGCGTTGACGACAGGGGGCGAAGCTCTGGAAACACCATATATTTT.

The J gene is TRBJ1-1, the V gene TRBV29-1; no clear D. The germline CDR1 and CDR2 sequences are SQVTM and ANQGSEA. V was trimmed by 4 bases and J by 1 base, leaving 4 bases between them. The CDR3 runs to 11 residues. CDR3 in amino acids: CSVAQNTEAFF. The CDR3 DNA reads TGCAGCGTTGCACAGAACACTGAAGCTTTCTTT.

The V gene is TRBV9, the J gene TRBJ1-4; D ambiguous. Trimming pared 0 bases from V and 7 bases from J, leaving 13 bases between. This CDR3 is built from 15 residues. Germline V gives CDR1 SGDLS, CDR2 YYNGEE. The CDR3 DNA sequence: TGTGCCAGCAGCGTAGGCGGAGGGCCCCTTGAAAAACTGTTTTTT. It yields the protein CASSVGGGPLEKLFF.